This T cell receptor beta chain was profiled in a study of shared clonotypes between healthy human individuals. Study overall: Three plates each covered CD4 naive and memory; CD8 naive two, CD8 memory one. The study's findings and limits: Naive CD4 clonotype sharing across a handful of donors was roughly 5%. An anticipated effect of sequencing depth on clonotype sharing among donors was recognized.

Turning to this clone: Its specificity is unknown.

Sorted subsets were amplified in replicate PCRs using 200 to 250 ng DNA, 25,000 to 30,000 T cell genomes. Sequencing was performed with immunoSEQ multiplex PCR; in TCRdb, only in-frame clones are kept and a portion is missing. The data contain some 1 million clones, about 77% of them singletons. CDR1 is LGHNA, CDR2 YNFKEQ, per germline. The CDR3 has 19 amino acids. The V end lost 0 bases, the J end lost 7 bases, and 22 bases lay between the germline ends. The TCR originated in a man between 18 and 35 years old in good health. This rearrangement joins TRBV4-2 to TRBJ1-6, with D tentatively TRBD1 (5 bases). The source material was memory CD4+ T cells sorted from blood. Subset indicated: CD45RA-negative fraction. The CDR3 DNA sequence: TGTGCCAGCAGCCAAGAGCCCCGTCCGTCCCTCGGGGCCAATTCACCCCTCCACTTT. Encoded protein: CASSQEPRPSLGANSPLHF.